These 19 T cell receptor beta chains came from one sample sequenced in a study of blood T cells in healthy people across ages. A sample-barcoded 5' primer and a J-beta primer mix were used in a second PCR of roughly 6 to 11 cycles. TCRdb reprocessed the 5' RACE reads with MiXCR, giving one entry per CDR3 protein. The repertoire holds approximately 880,000 distinct CDR3 sequences, with under 50% as singletons. Sequencing used blood. The receptors shown here come from a man in his thirties or forties in good health.

This clonotype was observed a handful of times. V and J are TRBV5-1 and TRBJ2-3; D unresolved. The CDR3 has 15 residues. V was cut by 4 bases and J by 5 bases, with 17 bases left in between. The germline V gene has CDR1 SGHRS and CDR2 YFSETQ. CDR3: CASSASSPMGDTQYF. The CDR3 coding sequence is TGCGCCAGCAGCGCCTCCTCACCAATGGGAGATACGCAGTATTTT.

V gene TRBV4-1 combines with J gene TRBJ2-7, with D unresolved. The tail of the sequence fits TRBJ2-5 better, so the J call may be wrong. Germline lookup yields CDR1 MGHRA and CDR2 YSYEKL. This CDR3 is 12 amino acids long. This CDR3 is CASSQDERTQYF. The CDR3 DNA reads as TGCGCCAGCAGCCAAGATGAACGGACCCAGTACTTC.

For this clonotype: This sequence may be a read error, since a much larger clone differs from it by one base. The gene calls are TRBV20-1 and TRBJ2-1; D not certain. The CDR3 totals 12 residues. The V end lost 3 bases, the J end lost 8 bases, and 11 bases lay between the germline ends. The V gene's germline CDR1 is DFQATT and CDR2 SNEGSKA (reference sequence). The CDR3 coding sequence is TGCAGTGCTAGCGTGAGTGGCTATGAGCAGTTCTTC. Translating it yields CSASVSGYEQFF.

The chain joins TRBV4-1 to TRBJ2-5, with 8 bases matching TRBD2. J lost 3 bases, V lost 4 bases, and 7 bases had no gene match. There are 15 residues in the CDR3. Germline V gene data show CDR1 as MGHRA and CDR2 as YSYEKL. CDR3 residues: CASSLPGLGKETQYF. As DNA, the CDR3 is TGCGCCAGCAGCCTCCCGGGACTAGGAAAAGAGACCCAGTACTTC.

This clonotype has just a few counts. V and J are TRBV20-1 and TRBJ2-7; tentatively, D is TRBD2 (5 bases). There are 12 residues in the CDR3. Germline V gives CDR1 DFQATT, CDR2 SNEGSKA (reference sequence). This CDR3 reads CSALPGTYEQYF. DNA for the CDR3: TGCAGCGCCCTTCCGGGGACCTACGAGCAGTACTTC.

This clonotype has more than one count but fewer than ten. The gene calls are TRBV12-3 or TRBV12-4 and TRBJ2-5, with D perhaps matching TRBD1 or TRBD2 (5 bases each). The CDR3 is 18 amino acids. V dropped 3 bases and J dropped 5 bases, with 25 bases sitting between them. The CDR3: CASSLGEWASPYVETQYF. The CDR3 region has the DNA TGTGCCAGCAGTTTGGGGGAATGGGCTAGTCCGTATGTTGAGACCCAGTACTTC.

The chain recombines TRBV5-5 with TRBJ2-2; 9 bases match TRBD1. The CDR3 runs to 15 residues. J was trimmed by 7 bases and V by 3 bases; bases with no gene match: 7. Per germline, CDR1 SGHKS and CDR2 YYEKEE (reference sequence). CDR3 region: CASSWMGQGSGELFF. In nucleotides, the CDR3 is TGTGCCAGCAGCTGGATGGGACAGGGTAGCGGGGAGCTGTTTTTT.

For this clonotype: Mismatch with germline at one junction end may stem from a read error. This chain joins TRBV4-3 and TRBJ2-3; TRBD2 might be the D (5 bases). The CDR3 totals 13 residues. Germline lookup yields CDR1 LGHNA and CDR2 YSLEER. The CDR3 bases are TGCGCCAGTAGCCAAGGGTTCGCGGGTACGCAGTATTTT. Translated: CASSQGFAGTQYF.

The chain combines TRBV20-1 with TRBJ2-1; 8 nucleotides line up with TRBD1. The CDR3 spans 16 residues. Trimming removed 6 bases from V and 4 bases from J; junction bases left unmatched: 14. Germline V lookup: CDR1 DFQATT, CDR2 SNEGSKA (reference sequence). Here the CDR3 DNA reads TGCAGTGCCACTCCGTTACAGGGGGTAGAATACAATGAGCAGTTCTTC. It specifies CSATPLQGVEYNEQFF.

The chain carries TRBV5-1 and TRBJ2-4; TRBD1 matches 9 bases. The germline CDR1 and CDR2 sequences are SGHRS and YFSETQ. This CDR3 is 20 amino acids long. V lost 0 bases to trimming and J lost 3 bases; unmatched junction nucleotides: 16. As DNA, the CDR3 is TGCGCCAGCAGCTTGGCCCCCAAGTCCGGGACAGGGCCGGACAAAAACATTCAGTACTTC. Amino acids: CASSLAPKSGTGPDKNIQYF.

This chain joins TRBV29-1 and TRBJ1-4; D is unresolved. V gave up 4 bases and J gave up 8 bases, with 14 bases separating them. This CDR3 contains 13 residues. In germline, CDR1 is SQVTM, CDR2 ANQGSEA. Written as DNA, the CDR3 is TGCAGCGTTGTTATCCAGAGTTGGGAAAAACTGTTTTTT. This codes for CSVVIQSWEKLFF. Complete variable domain (other parts from reference TRBV29-1 and TRBJ1-4): SAVISQKPSRDICQRGTSLTIQCQVDSQVTMMFWYRQQPGQSLTLIATANQGSEATYESGFVIDKFPISRPNLTFSTLTVSNMSPEDSSIYLCSVVIQSWEKLFFGSGTQLSVL.

As concerns this clonotype: A read error may explain this, as a much larger clone is one base away. The genes are TRBV28 and TRBJ2-5, with 7 bases matching TRBD1. The J call may be incorrect, as the DNA end agrees better with TRBJ2-7. Germline V gives CDR1 MDHEN, CDR2 SYDVKM. This CDR3 has 15 residues. The CDR3 region has the DNA TGTGCCAGCACATCGACTGGGACAGAGAGAGACGAGCAGTACTTC. Encoded protein: CASTSTGTERDEQYF.

This clonotype was recorded a few times. The rearrangement uses TRBV4-1 and TRBJ1-2; TRBD1 is a possible D gene (5 bases). Germline V gene data show CDR1 as MGHRA and CDR2 as YSYEKL. Between the trimmed V and J ends, which lost 5 bases and 5 bases, there was a span of 18 bases. CDR3 size: 15 residues. CDR3 residues: CASSSQIRREYGYTF. The CDR3 DNA reads TGCGCCAGCAGCTCCCAGATCCGCAGGGAGTATGGCTACACCTTC.

This clonotype has more than one count but fewer than ten. The chain joins TRBV6-2 or TRBV6-3 to TRBJ2-7; D uncertain. V was clipped by 0 bases and J by 3 bases, with 9 bases between them. Germline assignment: CDR1 MNHEY and CDR2 SVGEGT. CDR3 length: 14 amino acids. The CDR3 loop is CASSYSDPFYEQYF. The CDR3 bases are TGTGCCAGCAGTTACTCCGATCCGTTCTACGAGCAGTACTTC.

This clonotype has only a few counts. CDR3 DNA sequence: TGTGCCAGCAGCTTAATAGCGGGGGGCCTCCGGGATGAGCAGTTCTTC. Translation: CASSLIAGGLRDEQFF. The chain uses TRBV7-9 and TRBJ2-1; TRBD2 matches 10 bases. Germline CDR1 is SEHNR and CDR2 is FQNEAQ (reference sequence). V gave up 2 bases and J gave up 8 bases; unmatched junction bases: 9. The CDR3 totals 16 residues.

This clonotype has at least ten counts. The gene calls are TRBV20-1 and TRBJ2-7; a weak D match, TRBD1 (6 bases). The V gene's germline CDR1 is DFQATT and CDR2 SNEGSKA (reference sequence). V was trimmed by 7 bases and J by 7 bases, leaving 20 bases between them. The CDR3 consists of 13 residues. CDR3 nucleotide sequence: TGCAGTGGGAACGACAGGCTGGGCCCGGAGCAGTACTTC. Translated: CSGNDRLGPEQYF.

V gene TRBV27 combines with J gene TRBJ1-5; the D is unclear. The CDR3 spans 14 residues. CDR1 is MNHEY and CDR2 is SMNVEV in the germline V gene (reference sequence). V lost 5 bases and J 5 bases, leaving 13 bases between the germline ends. CDR3 region: CASSPRTDYQPQHF. In nucleotides, the CDR3 is TGTGCCAGCAGTCCCCGTACAGATTATCAGCCCCAGCATTTT.

V is TRBV10-3 and J is TRBJ2-2; possibly TRBD1 or TRBD2 for D (5 bases each). CDR3 length: 16 amino acids. CDR1 and CDR2 from the germline V gene are ENHRY and SYGVKD. V dropped 4 bases and J dropped 5 bases, with 17 bases sitting between them. This chain's CDR3 is CAISGGGRDRTGELFF. CDR3 in DNA: TGTGCCATCAGTGGTGGAGGCAGGGATCGGACCGGGGAGCTGTTTTTT.

Many counts were recorded for this clonotype. This chain joins TRBV5-5 and TRBJ2-7, with D unclear. TRBJ2-5 explains the end of the DNA better; the J call may be wrong. The germline V gene has CDR1 SGHKS and CDR2 YYEKEE (reference sequence). This CDR3 region has 15 residues. CDR3 in amino acids: CASSLVWGIRETQYF. The CDR3 DNA reads TGTGCCAGCAGCTTGGTCTGGGGAATCAGGGAGACCCAGTACTTC.